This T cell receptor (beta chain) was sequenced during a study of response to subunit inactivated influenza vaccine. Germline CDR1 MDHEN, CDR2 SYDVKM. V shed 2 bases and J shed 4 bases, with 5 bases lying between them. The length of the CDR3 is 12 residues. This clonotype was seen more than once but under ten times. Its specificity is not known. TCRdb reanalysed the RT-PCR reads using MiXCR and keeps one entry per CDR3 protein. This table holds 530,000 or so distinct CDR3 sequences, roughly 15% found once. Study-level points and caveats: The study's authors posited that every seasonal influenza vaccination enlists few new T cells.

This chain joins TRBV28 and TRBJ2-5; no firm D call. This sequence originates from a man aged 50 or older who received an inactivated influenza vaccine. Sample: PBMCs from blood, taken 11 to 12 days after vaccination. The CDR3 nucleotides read TGTGCCAGCAGTTTAATACGAGAGACCCAGTACTTC. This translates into CASSLIRETQYF.